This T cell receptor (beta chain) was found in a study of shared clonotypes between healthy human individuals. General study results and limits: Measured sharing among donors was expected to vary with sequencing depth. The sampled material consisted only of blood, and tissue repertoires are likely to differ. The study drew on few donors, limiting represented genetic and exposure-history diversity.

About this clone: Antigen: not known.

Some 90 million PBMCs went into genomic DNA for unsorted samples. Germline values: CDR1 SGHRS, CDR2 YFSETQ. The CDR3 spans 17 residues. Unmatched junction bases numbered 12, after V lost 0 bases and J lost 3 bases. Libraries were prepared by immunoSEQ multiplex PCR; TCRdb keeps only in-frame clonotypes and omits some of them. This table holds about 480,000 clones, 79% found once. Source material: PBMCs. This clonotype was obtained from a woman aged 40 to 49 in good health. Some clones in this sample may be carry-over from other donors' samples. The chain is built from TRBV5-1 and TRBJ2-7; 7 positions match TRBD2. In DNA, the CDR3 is TGCGCCAGCAGCTTGGCCGGATCGACTAGCTCGGGCTACGAGCAGTACTTC. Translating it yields CASSLAGSTSSGYEQYF.